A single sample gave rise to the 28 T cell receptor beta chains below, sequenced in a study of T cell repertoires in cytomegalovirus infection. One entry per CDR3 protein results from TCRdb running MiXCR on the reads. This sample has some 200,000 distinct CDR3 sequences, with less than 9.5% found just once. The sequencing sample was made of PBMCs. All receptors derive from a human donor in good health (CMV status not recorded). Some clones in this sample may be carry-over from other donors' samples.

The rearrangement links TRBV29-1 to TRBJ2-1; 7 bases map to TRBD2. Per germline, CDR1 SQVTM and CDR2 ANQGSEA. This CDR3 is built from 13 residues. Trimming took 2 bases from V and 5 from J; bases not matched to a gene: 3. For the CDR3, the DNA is TGCAGCGTTGAATGGGGGGGAAACAATGAGCAGTTCTTC. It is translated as CSVEWGGNNEQFF.

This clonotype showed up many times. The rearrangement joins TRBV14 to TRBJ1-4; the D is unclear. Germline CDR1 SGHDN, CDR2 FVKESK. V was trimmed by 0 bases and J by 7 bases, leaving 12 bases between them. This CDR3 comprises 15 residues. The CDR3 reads CASSQEAGPGEKLFF. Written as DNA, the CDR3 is TGTGCCAGCAGCCAAGAGGCCGGGCCGGGTGAAAAACTGTTTTTT.

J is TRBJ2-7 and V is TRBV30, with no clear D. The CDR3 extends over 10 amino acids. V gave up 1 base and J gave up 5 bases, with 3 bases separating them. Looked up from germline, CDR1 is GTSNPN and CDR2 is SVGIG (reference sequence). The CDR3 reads CAWSDNEQYF. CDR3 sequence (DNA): TGTGCCTGGAGTGACAACGAGCAGTACTTC.

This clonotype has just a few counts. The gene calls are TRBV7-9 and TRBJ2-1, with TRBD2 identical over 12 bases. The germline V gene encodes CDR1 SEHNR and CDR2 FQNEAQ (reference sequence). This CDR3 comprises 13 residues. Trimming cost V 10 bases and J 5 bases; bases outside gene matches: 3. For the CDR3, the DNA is TGTGCCACCCGACTAGCGGGGGACAATGAGCAGTTCTTC. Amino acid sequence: CATRLAGDNEQFF. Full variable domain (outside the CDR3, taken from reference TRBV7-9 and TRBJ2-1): DTGVSQNPRHKITKRGQNVTFRCDPISEHNRLYWYRQTLGQGPEFLTYFQNEAQLEKSRLLSDRFSAERPKGSFSTLEIQRTEQGDSAMYLCATRLAGDNEQFFGPGTRLTVL.

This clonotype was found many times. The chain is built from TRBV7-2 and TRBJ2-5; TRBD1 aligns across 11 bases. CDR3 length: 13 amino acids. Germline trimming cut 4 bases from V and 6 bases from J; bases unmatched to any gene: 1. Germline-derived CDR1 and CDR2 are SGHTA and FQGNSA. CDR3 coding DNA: TGTGCCAGCAGCTCGGACAGGGGGCAGACCCAGTACTTC. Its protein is CASSSDRGQTQYF.

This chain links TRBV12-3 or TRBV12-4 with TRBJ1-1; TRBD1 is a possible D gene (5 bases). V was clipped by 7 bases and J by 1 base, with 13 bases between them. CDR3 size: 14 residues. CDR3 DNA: TGTGCCAGCAATCTCGGGACTCCGAACACTGAAGCTTTCTTT. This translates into CASNLGTPNTEAFF.

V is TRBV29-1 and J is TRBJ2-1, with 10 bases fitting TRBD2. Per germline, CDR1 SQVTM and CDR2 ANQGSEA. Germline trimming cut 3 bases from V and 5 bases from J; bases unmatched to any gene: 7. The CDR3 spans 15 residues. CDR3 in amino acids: CSVDSLAGVNNEQFF. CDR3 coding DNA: TGCAGCGTTGATTCGCTAGCGGGAGTGAACAATGAGCAGTTCTTC.

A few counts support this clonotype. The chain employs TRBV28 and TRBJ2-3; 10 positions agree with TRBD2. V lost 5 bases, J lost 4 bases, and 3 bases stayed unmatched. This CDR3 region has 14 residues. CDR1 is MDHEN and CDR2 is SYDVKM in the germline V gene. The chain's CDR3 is CASSPLAGADTQYF. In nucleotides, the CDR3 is TGTGCCAGCAGTCCGCTAGCGGGAGCAGATACGCAGTATTTT.

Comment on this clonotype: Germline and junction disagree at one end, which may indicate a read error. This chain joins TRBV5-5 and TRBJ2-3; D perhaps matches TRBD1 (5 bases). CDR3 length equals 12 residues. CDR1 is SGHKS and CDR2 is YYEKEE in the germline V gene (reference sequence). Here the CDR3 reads CASSLDSLGVNF. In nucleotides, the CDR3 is TGTGCCAGCAGCTTGGATTCGCTAGGGGTGAATTTT. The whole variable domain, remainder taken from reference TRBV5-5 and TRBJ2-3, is DAGVTQSPTHLIKTRGQQVTLRCSPISGHKSVSWYQQVLGQGPQFIFQYYEKEERGRGNFPDRFSARQFPNYSSELNVNALLLGDSALYLCASSLDSLGVNFGPGTRLTVL.

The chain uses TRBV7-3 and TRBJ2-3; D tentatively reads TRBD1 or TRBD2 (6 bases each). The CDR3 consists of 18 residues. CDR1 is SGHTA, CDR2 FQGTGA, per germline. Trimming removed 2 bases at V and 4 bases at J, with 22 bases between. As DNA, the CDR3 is TGTGCCAGCAGCTTAGAGGGCAATTTGAAGGGGGGCGCAGATACGCAGTATTTT. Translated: CASSLEGNLKGGADTQYF. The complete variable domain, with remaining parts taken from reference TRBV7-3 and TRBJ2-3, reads GAGVSQTPSNKVTEKGKYVELRCDPISGHTALYWYRQSLGQGPEFLIYFQGTGAADDSGLPNDRFFAVRPEGSVSTLKIQRTERGDSAVYLCASSLEGNLKGGADTQYFGPGTRLTVL.

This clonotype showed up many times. The CDR3 reads CASSMDRLNTEAFF. The CDR3 nucleotides are TGTGCCAGCAGTATGGACAGGCTGAACACTGAAGCTTTCTTT. The rearrangement links TRBV12-3 or TRBV12-4 to TRBJ1-1; 7 bases are a match to TRBD1. The CDR3 totals 14 residues. After removal of 5 bases from V and 0 bases from J, the junction contained 3 bases not matched to a gene.

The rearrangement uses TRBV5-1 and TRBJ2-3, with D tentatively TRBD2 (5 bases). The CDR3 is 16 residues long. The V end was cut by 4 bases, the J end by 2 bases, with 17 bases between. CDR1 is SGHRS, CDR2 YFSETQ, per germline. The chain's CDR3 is CASSPGGRQTTDTQYF. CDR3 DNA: TGCGCCAGCAGCCCCGGAGGACGTCAGACCACAGATACGCAGTATTTT.

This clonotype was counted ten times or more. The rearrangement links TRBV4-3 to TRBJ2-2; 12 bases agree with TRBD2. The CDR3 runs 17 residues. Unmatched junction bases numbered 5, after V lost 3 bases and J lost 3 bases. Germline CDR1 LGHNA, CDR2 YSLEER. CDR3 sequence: CASSQLAGGPDTGELFF. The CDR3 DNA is TGCGCCAGCAGCCAGCTAGCGGGAGGGCCCGACACCGGGGAGCTGTTTTTT.

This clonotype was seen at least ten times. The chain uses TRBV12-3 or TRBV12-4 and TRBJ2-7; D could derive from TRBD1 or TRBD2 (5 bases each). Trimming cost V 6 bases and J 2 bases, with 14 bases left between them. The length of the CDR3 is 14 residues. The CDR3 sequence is CASRSGTAAYEQYF. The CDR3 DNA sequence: TGTGCCAGCAGGTCCGGGACGGCAGCCTACGAGCAGTACTTC.

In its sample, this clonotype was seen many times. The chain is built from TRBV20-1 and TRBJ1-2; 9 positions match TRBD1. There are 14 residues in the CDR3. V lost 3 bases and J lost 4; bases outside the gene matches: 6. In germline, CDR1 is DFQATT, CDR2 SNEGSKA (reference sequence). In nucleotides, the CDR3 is TGCAGTGCTAGTTTCGGACAGGGGCTCTATGGCTACACCTTC. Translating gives CSASFGQGLYGYTF.

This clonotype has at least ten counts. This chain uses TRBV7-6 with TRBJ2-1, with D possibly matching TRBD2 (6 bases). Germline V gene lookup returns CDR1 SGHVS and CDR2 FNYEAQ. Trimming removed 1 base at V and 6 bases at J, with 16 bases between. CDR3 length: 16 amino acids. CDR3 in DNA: TGTGCCAGCAGCTTAGGTAGCGCTAGCGAGGGCAATGAGCAGTTCTTC. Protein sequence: CASSLGSASEGNEQFF.

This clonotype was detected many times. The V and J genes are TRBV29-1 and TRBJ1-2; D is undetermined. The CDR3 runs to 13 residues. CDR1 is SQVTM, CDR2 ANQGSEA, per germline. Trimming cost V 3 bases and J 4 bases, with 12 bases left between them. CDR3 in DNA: TGCAGCGTTGACCCTCGGGATGGCTATGGCTACACCTTC. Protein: CSVDPRDGYGYTF.

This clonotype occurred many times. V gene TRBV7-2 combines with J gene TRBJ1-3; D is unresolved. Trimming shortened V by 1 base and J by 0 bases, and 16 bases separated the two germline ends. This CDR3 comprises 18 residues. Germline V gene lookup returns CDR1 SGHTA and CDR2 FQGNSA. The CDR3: CASSLVGTSKSSGNTIYF. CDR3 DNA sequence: TGTGCCAGCAGCTTAGTGGGCACCAGTAAGAGCTCTGGAAACACCATATATTTT. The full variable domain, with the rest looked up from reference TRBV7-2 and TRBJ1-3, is GAGVSQSPSNKVTEKGKDVELRCDPISGHTALYWYRQSLGQGLEFLIYFQGNSAPDKSGLPSDRFSAERTGGSVSTLTIQRTQQEDSAVYLCASSLVGTSKSSGNTIYFGEGSWLTVV.

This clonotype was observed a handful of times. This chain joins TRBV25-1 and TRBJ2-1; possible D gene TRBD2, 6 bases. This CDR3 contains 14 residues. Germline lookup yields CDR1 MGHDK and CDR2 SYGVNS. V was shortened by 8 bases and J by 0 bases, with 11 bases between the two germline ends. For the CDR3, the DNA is TGTGCCAGCGCCCGGGACTCCTCCTACAATGAGCAGTTCTTC. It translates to CASARDSSYNEQFF.

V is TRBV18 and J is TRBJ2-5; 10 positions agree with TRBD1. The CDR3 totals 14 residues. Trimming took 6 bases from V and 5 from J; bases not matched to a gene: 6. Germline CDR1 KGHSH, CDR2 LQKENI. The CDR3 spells CASSPGQGYETQYF. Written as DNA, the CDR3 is TGTGCCAGCTCCCCGGGACAGGGGTACGAGACCCAGTACTTC.

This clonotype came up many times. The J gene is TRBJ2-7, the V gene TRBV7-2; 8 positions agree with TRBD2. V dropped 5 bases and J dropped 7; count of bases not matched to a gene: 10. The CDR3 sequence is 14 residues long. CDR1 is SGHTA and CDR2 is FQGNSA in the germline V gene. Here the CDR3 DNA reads TGTGCCAGCAGCACTAGCGGAGGGGGAGTGGAGCAGTACTTC. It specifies CASSTSGGGVEQYF.

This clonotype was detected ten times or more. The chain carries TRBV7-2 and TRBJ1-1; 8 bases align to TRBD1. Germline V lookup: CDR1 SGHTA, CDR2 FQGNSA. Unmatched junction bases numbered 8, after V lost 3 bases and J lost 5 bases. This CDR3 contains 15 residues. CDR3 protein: CASSLHRDRQTEAFF. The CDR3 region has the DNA TGTGCCAGCAGCTTGCACCGGGACAGGCAGACTGAAGCTTTCTTT.

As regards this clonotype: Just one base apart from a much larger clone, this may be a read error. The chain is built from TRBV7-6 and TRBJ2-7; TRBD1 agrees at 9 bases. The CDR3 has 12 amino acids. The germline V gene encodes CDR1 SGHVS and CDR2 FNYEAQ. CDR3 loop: CASSITGGEQCF. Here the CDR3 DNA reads TGTGCCAGCAGCATAACAGGGGGCGAGCAGTGCTTC.

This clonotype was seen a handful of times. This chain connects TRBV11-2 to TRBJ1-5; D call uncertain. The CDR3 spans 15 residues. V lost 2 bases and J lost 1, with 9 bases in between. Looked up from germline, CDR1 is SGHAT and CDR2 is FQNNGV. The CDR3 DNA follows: TGTGCCAGCAGCTTAAGTGGGTTAAGCAATCAGCCCCAGCATTTT. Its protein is CASSLSGLSNQPQHF.

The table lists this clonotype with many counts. CDR3 DNA: TGTGCCAGCAGCTCTCAGCGGGATGGCTACACCTTC. Residues: CASSSQRDGYTF. The chain couples TRBV7-2 to TRBJ1-2; no firm D call. Trimming took 4 bases from V and 6 from J, leaving 9 bases between them. The CDR3 has 12 residues. Germline assignment: CDR1 SGHTA and CDR2 FQGNSA.

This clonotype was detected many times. CDR3 sequence: CASSVGQPGGETQYF. In DNA form, the CDR3 reads TGTGCCAGCAGCGTAGGACAACCCGGGGGAGAGACCCAGTACTTC. The gene calls are TRBV7-7 and TRBJ2-5; D perhaps matches TRBD2 (6 bases). CDR3 length: 15 residues. Looked up from germline, CDR1 is SSHAT and CDR2 is FNYEAQ (reference sequence). V gave up 5 bases and J gave up 4 bases, with 17 bases separating them.

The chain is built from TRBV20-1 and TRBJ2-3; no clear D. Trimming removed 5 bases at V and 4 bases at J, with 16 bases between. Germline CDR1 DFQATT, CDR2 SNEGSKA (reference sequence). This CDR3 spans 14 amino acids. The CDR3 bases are TGCAGTGCTGATGATTGGGAACTTGCAGATACGCAGTATTTT. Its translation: CSADDWELADTQYF.

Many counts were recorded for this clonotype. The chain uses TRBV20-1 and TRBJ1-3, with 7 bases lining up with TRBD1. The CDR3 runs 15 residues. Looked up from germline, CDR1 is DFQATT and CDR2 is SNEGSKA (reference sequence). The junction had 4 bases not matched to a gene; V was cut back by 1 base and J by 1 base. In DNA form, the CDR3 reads TGCAGTGCTAGAGGTCCAGGGGGTTCTGGAAACACCATATATTTT. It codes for CSARGPGGSGNTIYF.